This is a list of T cell receptor beta chains from one sample in a study of vaccination and CD4 T cells after COVID-19. TCRdb itself ran the PCR reads through MiXCR, one entry per CDR3 protein. Of 2,500 to 3,000 distinct CDR3 sequences in the sample, approximately 76% were seen once. Which antigens these TCRs recognize remains unknown. Source material: CD4+ T cells from blood, cultured in vitro. All receptors derive from a human donor who had recovered from COVID-19. Both conserved end residues are part of each CDR3. The D gene is left open where the match is weak. Where a row states a size, it is once, few, many or the class of an expanded clone; other rows omit it.

>TRBV18|TRBD2|few|TRBJ2-7
TGTGCCAGCTCACCATCCCCGGGACTAGCATCCCACGAGCAGTACTTC
CASSPSPGLASHEQYF
>TRBV7-9|NA|large|TRBJ2-2
TGTGCCAGCAGCCCCAATTTAGGGCTGTTTTTT
CASSPNLGLFF
>TRBV5-8|NA|NA|TRBJ1-2
TGTGCCAGCAGCATTCCCAGGGACACTAACTATGGCTACACCTTC
CASSIPRDTNYGYTF
>TRBV7-9|TRBD1|NA|TRBJ1-2
TGTGCCAGCAGCGGTCGGGGACAGGGTAACTATGGCTACACCTTC
CASSGRGQGNYGYTF
>TRBV28|TRBD1|NA|TRBJ1-2
TGTGCCAGCGTGGGTCCCCCGGGACAGAGGCCGAATGGCTACACCTTC
CASVGPPGQRPNGYTF
>TRBV10-3|NA|large|TRBJ1-2
TGTGCCATCACATCCGGGGGGGACTATGGCTACACCTTC
CAITSGGDYGYTF
>TRBV5-1|TRBD1|few|TRBJ1-2
TGCGCCAGCAGCTGGGGGACAGGGGCTAACTATGGCTACACCTTC
CASSWGTGANYGYTF
>TRBV7-3|TRBD2|NA|TRBJ2-1
TGTGCCAGCAGCCAGAGCGGGGGGTCTGTGTATGAGCAGTTCTTC
CASSQSGGSVYEQFF
>TRBV7-9|NA|NA|TRBJ1-5
TGTGCCAGCAGCCAACACATCCCGGGGGGCAATCAGCCCCAGCATTTT
CASSQHIPGGNQPQHF
>TRBV20-1|TRBD1|few|TRBJ2-2
TGCAGTGCTGGACAGGGGGCCGGGGAGCTGTTTTTT
CSAGQGAGELFF
>TRBV18|NA|few|TRBJ1-5
TGTGCCAGCTCACTCGGACGGAATCAGCCCCAGCATTTT
CASSLGRNQPQHF
>TRBV24-1|NA|NA|TRBJ1-2
TGTGCCACCAGTGAGGCTACAGACTCCACCCGAGATGGCTACACCTTC
CATSEATDSTRDGYTF
>TRBV7-9|NA|NA|TRBJ2-1
TGTGCCAGCAGCCCTTCGATCGGCGGGGACAATGAGCAGTTCTTC
CASSPSIGGDNEQFF
>TRBV5-1|NA|NA|TRBJ2-5
TGCGCCAGCAGCTTGTCAGGGAGCGAGACCCAGTACTTC
CASSLSGSETQYF
>TRBV27|NA|NA|TRBJ1-1
TGTGCCAGCAGTTTACGACGGGGCACTGAAGCTTTCTTT
CASSLRRGTEAFF
>TRBV11-3|NA|NA|TRBJ2-2
TGTGCCAGCAGTTTAAACACCGGGGAGCTGTTTTTT
CASSLNTGELFF
>TRBV29-1|NA|NA|TRBJ1-2
TGCAGCGTTGTCGAGGGCGACTATGGCTACACCTTC
CSVVEGDYGYTF
>TRBV27|TRBD1|NA|TRBJ2-1
TGTGCCAGCAGCCCGGCGGGACAGGGGGTCAATGAGCAGTTCTTC
CASSPAGQGVNEQFF
>TRBV7-2|NA|NA|TRBJ1-2
TGTGCCAGCAGCTTAGGCCCGACTAGGAACTATGGCTACACCTTC
CASSLGPTRNYGYTF
>TRBV6-1|TRBD1|NA|TRBJ2-7
TGTGCCAGCAGGCGACAGGGTGGAAAACTCTACGAGCAGTACTTC
CASRRQGGKLYEQYF
>TRBV5-1|TRBD2|NA|TRBJ2-5
TGCGCCAGCAGCTTGGTTGCCAGCGGGGGGCAAGAGACCCAGTACTTC
CASSLVASGGQETQYF
>TRBV10-3|NA|NA|TRBJ2-7
TGTGCCATCAGTGATAACGGCTACGAGCAGTACTTC
CAISDNGYEQYF
>TRBV7-9|NA|once|TRBJ1-4
TGTGCCAGCAGCTTAGACCACAGAGGGGTACTGTTTTTT
CASSLDHRGVLFF
>TRBV20-1|TRBD2|NA|TRBJ2-1
TGCAGTGCTAGGAGGCGGGGGGGCGGTGAGCAGTTCTTC
CSARRRGGGEQFF
>TRBV10-2|NA|NA|TRBJ2-2
TGCGCCAGCAGTGGGGGGTCGAACACCGGGGAGCTGTTTTTT
CASSGGSNTGELFF